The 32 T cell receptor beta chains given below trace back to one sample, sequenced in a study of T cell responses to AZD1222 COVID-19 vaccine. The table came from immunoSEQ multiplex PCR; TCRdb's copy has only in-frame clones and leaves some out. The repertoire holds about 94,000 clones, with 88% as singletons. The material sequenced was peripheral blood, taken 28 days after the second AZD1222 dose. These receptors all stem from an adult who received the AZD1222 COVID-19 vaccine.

CDR3: CASSAGQGENQPQHF. CDR3 coding DNA: TGCGCCAGCAGCGCGGGACAGGGGGAAAATCAGCCCCAGCATTTT. V gene TRBV5-1 combines with J gene TRBJ1-5; 11 bases match TRBD1. Unmatched junction bases numbered 4, after V lost 4 bases and J lost 4 bases. Looked up from germline, CDR1 is SGHRS and CDR2 is YFSETQ. The CDR3 runs 15 residues.

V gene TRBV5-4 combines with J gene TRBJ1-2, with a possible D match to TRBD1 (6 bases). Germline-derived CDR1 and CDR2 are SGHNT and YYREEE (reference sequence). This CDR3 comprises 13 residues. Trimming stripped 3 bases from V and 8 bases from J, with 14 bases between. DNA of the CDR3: TGTGCCAGCAGCTCGAGGGGGTATTTAGGCTACACCTTC. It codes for CASSSRGYLGYTF. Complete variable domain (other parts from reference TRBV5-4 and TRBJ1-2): ETGVTQSPTHLIKTRGQQVTLRCSSQSGHNTVSWYQQALGQGPQFIFQYYREEENGRGNFPPRFSGLQFPNYSSELNVNALELDDSALYLCASSSRGYLGYTFGSGTRLTVV.

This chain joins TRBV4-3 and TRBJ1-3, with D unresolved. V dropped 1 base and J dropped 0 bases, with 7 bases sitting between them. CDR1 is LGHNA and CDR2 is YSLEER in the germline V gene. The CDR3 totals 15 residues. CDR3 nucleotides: TGCGCCAGCAGCCAAGGCAGTTACTCTGGAAACACCATATATTTT. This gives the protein CASSQGSYSGNTIYF.

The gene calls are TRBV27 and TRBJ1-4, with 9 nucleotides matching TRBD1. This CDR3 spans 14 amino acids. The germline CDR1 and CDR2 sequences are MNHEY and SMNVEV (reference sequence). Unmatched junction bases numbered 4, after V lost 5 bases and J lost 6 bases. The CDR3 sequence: CASSKTGGYEKLFF. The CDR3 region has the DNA TGTGCCAGCAGTAAGACAGGGGGTTATGAAAAACTGTTTTTT.

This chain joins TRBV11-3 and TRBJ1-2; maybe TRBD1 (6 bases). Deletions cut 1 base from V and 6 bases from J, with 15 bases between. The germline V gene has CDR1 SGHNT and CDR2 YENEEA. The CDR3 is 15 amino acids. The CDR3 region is CASSLGQGSVDGYTF. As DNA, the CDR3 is TGTGCCAGCAGCTTAGGTCAGGGGTCTGTCGATGGCTACACCTTC. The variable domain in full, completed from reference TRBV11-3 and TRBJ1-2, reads EAGVVQSPRYKIIEKKQPVAFWCNPISGHNTLYWYLQNLGQGPELLIRYENEEAVDDSQLPKDRFSAERLKGVDSTLKIQPAELGDSAVYLCASSLGQGSVDGYTFGSGTRLTVV.

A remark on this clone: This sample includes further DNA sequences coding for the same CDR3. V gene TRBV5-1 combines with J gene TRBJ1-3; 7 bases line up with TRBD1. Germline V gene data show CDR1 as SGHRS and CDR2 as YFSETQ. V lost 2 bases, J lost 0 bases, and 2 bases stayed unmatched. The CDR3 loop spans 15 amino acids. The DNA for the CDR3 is TGCGCCAGCAGCTTCTCAGGGGGCTCTGGAAACACCATATATTTT. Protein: CASSFSGGSGNTIYF. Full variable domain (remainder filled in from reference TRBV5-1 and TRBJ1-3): KAGVTQTPRYLIKTRGQQVTLSCSPISGHRSVSWYQQTPGQGLQFLFEYFSETQRNKGNFPGRFSGRQFSNSRSEMNVSTLELGDSALYLCASSFSGGSGNTIYFGEGSWLTVV.

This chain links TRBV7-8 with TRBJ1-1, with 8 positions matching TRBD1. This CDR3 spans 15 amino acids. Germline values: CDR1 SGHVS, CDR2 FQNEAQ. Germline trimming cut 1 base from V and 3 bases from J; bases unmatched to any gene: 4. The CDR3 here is CASSLVQDRDTEAFF. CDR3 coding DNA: TGTGCCAGCAGCTTAGTCCAGGACAGGGACACTGAAGCTTTCTTT.

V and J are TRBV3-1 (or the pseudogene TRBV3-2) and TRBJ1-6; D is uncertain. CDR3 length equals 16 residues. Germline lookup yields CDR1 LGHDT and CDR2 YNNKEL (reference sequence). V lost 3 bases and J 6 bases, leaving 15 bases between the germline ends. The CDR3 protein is CASSHPGPPFNSPLHF. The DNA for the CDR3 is TGTGCCAGCAGCCATCCAGGACCCCCCTTTAATTCACCCCTCCACTTT.

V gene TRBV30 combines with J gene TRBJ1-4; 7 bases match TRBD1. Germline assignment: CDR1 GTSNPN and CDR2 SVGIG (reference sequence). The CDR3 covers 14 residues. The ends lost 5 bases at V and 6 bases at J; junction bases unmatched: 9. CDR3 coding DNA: TGTGCCTGGTGCACAGGGGTAGGGGATGAAAAACTGTTTTTT. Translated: CAWCTGVGDEKLFF.

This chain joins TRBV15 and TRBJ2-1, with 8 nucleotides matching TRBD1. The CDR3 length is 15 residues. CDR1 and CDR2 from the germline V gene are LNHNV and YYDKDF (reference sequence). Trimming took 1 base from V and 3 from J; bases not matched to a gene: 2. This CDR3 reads CATSRGGTGYNEQFF. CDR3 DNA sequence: TGTGCCACCAGCAGAGGGGGGACAGGCTACAATGAGCAGTTCTTC.

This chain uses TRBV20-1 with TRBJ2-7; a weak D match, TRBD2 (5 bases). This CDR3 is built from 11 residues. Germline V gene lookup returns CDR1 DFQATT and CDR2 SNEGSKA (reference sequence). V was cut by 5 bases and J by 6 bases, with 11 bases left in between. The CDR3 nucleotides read TGCAGTGCTCCTAGCAGGAGCGAGCAGTACTTC. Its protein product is CSAPSRSEQYF.

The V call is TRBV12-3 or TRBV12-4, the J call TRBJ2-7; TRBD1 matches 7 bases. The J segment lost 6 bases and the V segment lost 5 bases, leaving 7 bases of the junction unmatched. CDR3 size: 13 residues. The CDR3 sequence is CASSPRQGSEQYF. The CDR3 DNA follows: TGTGCCAGCAGTCCCCGACAGGGTTCCGAGCAGTACTTC.

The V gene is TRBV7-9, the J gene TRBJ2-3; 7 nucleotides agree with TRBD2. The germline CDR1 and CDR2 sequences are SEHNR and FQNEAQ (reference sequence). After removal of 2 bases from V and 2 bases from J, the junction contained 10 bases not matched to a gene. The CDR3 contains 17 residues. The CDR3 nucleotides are TGTGCCAGCAGCTTACCCTGGGGTCGGGGGGACACAGATACGCAGTATTTT. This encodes CASSLPWGRGDTDTQYF.

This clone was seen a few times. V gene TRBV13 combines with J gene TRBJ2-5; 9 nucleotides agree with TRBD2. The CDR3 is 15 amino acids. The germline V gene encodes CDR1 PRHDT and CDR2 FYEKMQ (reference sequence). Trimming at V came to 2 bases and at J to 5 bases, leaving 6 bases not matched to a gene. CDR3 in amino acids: CASSLYLAGGETQYF. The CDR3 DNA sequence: TGTGCCAGCAGCTTATACTTGGCGGGGGGGGAGACCCAGTACTTC.

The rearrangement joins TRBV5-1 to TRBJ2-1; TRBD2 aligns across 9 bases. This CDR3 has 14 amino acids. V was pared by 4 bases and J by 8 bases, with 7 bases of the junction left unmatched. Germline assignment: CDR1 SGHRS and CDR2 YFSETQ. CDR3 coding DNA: TGCGCCAGCAGCGGAGAGCGGGGGGATCATGAGCAGTTCTTC. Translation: CASSGERGDHEQFF.

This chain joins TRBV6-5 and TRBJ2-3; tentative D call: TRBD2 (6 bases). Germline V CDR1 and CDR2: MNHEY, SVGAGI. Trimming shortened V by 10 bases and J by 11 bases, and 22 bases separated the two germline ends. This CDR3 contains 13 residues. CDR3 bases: TGTGCCACTAGCGCTGGGACCTCTGTCGGGCAGTATTTT. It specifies CATSAGTSVGQYF.

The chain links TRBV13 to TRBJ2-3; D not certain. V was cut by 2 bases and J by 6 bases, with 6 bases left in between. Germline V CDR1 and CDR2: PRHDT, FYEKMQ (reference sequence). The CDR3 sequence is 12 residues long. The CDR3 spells CASSLISDTQYF. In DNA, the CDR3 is TGTGCCAGCAGCTTAATTTCGGATACGCAGTATTTT.

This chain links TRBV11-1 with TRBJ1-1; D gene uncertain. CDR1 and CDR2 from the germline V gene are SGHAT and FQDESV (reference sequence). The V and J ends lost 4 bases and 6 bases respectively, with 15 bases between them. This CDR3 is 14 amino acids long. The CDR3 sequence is CASSSIGPVPEAFF. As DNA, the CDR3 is TGTGCCAGCAGCTCTATTGGGCCAGTACCTGAAGCTTTCTTT.

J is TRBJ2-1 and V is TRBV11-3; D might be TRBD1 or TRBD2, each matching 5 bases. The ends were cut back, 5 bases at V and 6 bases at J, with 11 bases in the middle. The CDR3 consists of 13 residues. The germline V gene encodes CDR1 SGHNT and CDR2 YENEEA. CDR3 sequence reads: CASSTDSGNEQFF. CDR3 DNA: TGTGCCAGCAGCACCGACAGCGGCAATGAGCAGTTCTTC.

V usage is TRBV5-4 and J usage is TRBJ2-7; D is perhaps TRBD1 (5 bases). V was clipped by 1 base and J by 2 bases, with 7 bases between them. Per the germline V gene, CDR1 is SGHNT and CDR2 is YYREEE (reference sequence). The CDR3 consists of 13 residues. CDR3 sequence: CASSLRTTYEQYF. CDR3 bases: TGTGCCAGCAGCTTGAGGACAACCTACGAGCAGTACTTC.

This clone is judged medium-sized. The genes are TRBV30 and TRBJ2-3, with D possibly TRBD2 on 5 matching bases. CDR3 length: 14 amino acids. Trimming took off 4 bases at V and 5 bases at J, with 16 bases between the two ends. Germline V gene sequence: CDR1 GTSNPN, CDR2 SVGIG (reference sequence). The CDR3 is CAWTLSGPGDTQYF. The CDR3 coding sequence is TGTGCCTGGACTTTGAGCGGCCCAGGAGATACGCAGTATTTT. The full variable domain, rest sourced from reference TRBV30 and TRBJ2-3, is SQTIHQWPATLVQPVGSPLSLECTVEGTSNPNLYWYRQAAGRGLQLLFYSVGIGQISSEVPQNLSASRPQDRQFILSSKKLLLSDSGFYLCAWTLSGPGDTQYFGPGTRLTVL.

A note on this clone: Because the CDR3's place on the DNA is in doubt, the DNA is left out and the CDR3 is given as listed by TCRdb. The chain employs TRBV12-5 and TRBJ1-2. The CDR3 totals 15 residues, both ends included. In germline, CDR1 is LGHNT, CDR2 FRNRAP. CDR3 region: CASGLGMGDFYGYTF.

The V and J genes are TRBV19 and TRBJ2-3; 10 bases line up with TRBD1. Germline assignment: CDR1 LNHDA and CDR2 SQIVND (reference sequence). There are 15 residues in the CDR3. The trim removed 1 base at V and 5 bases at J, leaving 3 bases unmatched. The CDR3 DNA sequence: TGTGCCAGTAGTATAGCGGACAGGGGGGGAGATACGCAGTATTTT. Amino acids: CASSIADRGGDTQYF.

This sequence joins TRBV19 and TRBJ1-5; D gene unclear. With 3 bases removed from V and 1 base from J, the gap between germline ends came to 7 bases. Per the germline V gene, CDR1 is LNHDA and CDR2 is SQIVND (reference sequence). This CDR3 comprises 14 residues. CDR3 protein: CASSMGGSNQPQHF. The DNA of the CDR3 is TGTGCCAGTAGTATGGGCGGGAGCAATCAGCCCCAGCATTTT.

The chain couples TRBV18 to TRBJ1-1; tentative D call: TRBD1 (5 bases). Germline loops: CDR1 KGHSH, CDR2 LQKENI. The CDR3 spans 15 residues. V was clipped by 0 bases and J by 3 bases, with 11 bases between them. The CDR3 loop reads CASSPPGGFHTEAFF. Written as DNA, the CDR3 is TGTGCCAGCTCACCACCGGGGGGATTTCACACTGAAGCTTTCTTT. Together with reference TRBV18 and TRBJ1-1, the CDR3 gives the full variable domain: NAGVMQNPRHLVRRRGQEARLRCSPMKGHSHVYWYRQLPEEGLKFMVYLQKENIIDESGMPKERFSAEFPKEGPSILRIQQVVRGDSAAYFCASSPPGGFHTEAFFGQGTRLTVV.

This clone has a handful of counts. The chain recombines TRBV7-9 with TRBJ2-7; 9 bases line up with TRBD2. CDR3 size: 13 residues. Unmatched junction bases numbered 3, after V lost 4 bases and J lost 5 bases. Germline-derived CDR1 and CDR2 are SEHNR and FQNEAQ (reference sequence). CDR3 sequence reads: CASSWGLAHEQYF. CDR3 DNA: TGTGCCAGCAGCTGGGGACTAGCCCACGAGCAGTACTTC.

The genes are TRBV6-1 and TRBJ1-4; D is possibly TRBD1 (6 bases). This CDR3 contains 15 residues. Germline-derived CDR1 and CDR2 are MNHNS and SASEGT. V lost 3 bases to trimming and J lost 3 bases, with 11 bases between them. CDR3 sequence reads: CASSEGGQPNEKLFF. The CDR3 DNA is TGTGCCAGCAGTGAGGGCGGACAGCCTAATGAAAAACTGTTTTTT.

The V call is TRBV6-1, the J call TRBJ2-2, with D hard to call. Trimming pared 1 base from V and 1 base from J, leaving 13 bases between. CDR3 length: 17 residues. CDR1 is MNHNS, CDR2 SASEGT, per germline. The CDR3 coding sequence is TGTGCCAGCAGTGAAGGGAGCATCATACGGAACACCGGGGAGCTGTTTTTT. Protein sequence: CASSEGSIIRNTGELFF.

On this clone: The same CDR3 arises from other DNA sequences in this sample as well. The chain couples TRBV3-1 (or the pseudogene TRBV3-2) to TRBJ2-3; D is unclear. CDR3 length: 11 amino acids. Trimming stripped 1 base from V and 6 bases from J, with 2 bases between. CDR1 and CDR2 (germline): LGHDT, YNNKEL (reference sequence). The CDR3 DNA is TGTGCCAGCAGCCAAGTGGATACGCAGTATTTT. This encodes CASSQVDTQYF.

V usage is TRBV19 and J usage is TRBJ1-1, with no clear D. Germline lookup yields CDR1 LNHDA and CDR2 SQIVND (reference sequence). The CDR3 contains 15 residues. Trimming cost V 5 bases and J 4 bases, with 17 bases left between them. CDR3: CASSPLQTGGTEAFF. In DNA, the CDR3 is TGTGCCAGTAGTCCCCTGCAGACTGGAGGCACTGAAGCTTTCTTT.

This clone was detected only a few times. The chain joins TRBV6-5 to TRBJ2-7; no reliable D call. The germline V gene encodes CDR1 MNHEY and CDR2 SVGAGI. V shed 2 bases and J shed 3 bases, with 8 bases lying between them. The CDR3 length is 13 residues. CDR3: CASSYDGHYEQYF. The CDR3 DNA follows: TGTGCCAGCAGTTACGACGGGCACTACGAGCAGTACTTC.

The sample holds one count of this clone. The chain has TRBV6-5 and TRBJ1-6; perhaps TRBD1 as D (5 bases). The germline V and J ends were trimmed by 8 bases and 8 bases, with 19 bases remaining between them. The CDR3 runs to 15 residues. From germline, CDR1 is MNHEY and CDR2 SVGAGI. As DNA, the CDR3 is TGTGCCAGCTGGGGGAAGGGTGGGGAGGATTCACCCCTCCACTTT. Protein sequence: CASWGKGGEDSPLHF.